What follows are 32 T cell receptor beta chains derived from one specimen sequenced in a study of blood T cell repertoires in COVID-19 (dated by TCRdb to 2018 to 2021). Library construction relied on the immunoSEQ multiplex PCR assay. Drawn from immuneACCESS, this table holds only the in-frame rearrangements with V and J called that TCRdb kept. Clones are partly lost; checked studies trace under half to an unresolved V gene and leave the rest unexplained. The sample table holds hundreds of thousands of clones, of which about four fifths were seen once. The ten largest account for 8% to 9.5% of the sample. The material sequenced was peripheral blood. These receptors were collected from a woman aged 45-59 years who had recovered from COVID-19.

This chain uses TRBV5-1 with TRBJ2-3; TRBD2 is a possible D gene (6 bases). Germline loops: CDR1 SGHRS, CDR2 YFSETQ. V lost 2 bases to trimming and J lost 2 bases, with 15 bases between them. The CDR3 contains 16 residues. This CDR3 is CASSLGGVGATDTQYF. CDR3 DNA: TGCGCCAGCAGCTTAGGAGGGGTAGGAGCCACAGATACGCAGTATTTT.

The chain carries TRBV6-1 and TRBJ1-2; maybe TRBD1 (6 bases). V was shortened by 0 bases and J by 4 bases, with 6 bases between the two germline ends. The CDR3 consists of 13 residues. Germline values: CDR1 MNHNS, CDR2 SASEGT. This CDR3 is CASSEAGGYGYTF. As DNA, the CDR3 is TGTGCCAGCAGTGAAGCAGGGGGCTATGGCTACACCTTC.

The rearrangement uses TRBV29-1 and TRBJ2-7; 10 nucleotides match TRBD1. Trimming removed 5 bases from V and 3 bases from J; junction bases left unmatched: 7. Germline V gene data show CDR1 as SQVTM and CDR2 as ANQGSEA. The CDR3 covers 14 residues. The CDR3: CSVSPRTGGYEQYF. DNA for the CDR3: TGCAGCGTTTCCCCCCGGACAGGGGGCTACGAGCAGTACTTC.

The DNA of the CDR3 is TGTGCCAGCAGCTTGGGGAGGGTGGAGCAGTACTTC. It translates to CASSLGRVEQYF. J is TRBJ2-7 and V is TRBV11-2, with 7 nucleotides matching TRBD2. The CDR3 length is 12 residues. CDR1 is SGHAT and CDR2 is FQNNGV in the germline V gene. Unmatched junction bases numbered 3, after V lost 3 bases and J lost 7 bases.

The chain employs TRBV5-8 and TRBJ2-3; 8 positions agree with TRBD2. Germline CDR1 is SGHTS and CDR2 is YDEGEE. V was clipped by 4 bases and J by 0 bases; unmatched bases: 1. The length of the CDR3 is 14 residues. CDR3 loop: CASSLAGSTDTQYF. The CDR3 DNA sequence: TGTGCCAGCAGCCTAGCGGGCAGCACAGATACGCAGTATTTT.

CDR3 in amino acids: CASSERGTSTEAFF. CDR3 in DNA: TGTGCCAGCAGTGAACGGGGAACCTCCACTGAAGCTTTCTTT. The rearrangement uses TRBV2 and TRBJ1-1; unclear D gene. The CDR3 is made up of 14 amino acids. Germline V lookup: CDR1 SNHLY, CDR2 FYNNEI. Trimming took 2 bases from V and 4 from J, leaving 11 bases between them.

The chain carries TRBV12-3 or TRBV12-4 and TRBJ2-7; possibly TRBD2 for D (6 bases). Trimming stripped 7 bases from V and 3 bases from J, with 13 bases between. This CDR3 is 13 amino acids long. The CDR3 loop reads CASTWGEIYEQYF. The CDR3 DNA sequence: TGTGCCAGCACCTGGGGGGAAATCTACGAGCAGTACTTC.

The chain couples TRBV30 to TRBJ2-5; D possibly corresponds to TRBD1 (5 bases). CDR1 GTSNPN and CDR2 SVGIG come from the germline V gene (reference sequence). With 1 base removed from V and 5 bases from J, the gap between germline ends came to 17 bases. CDR3 size: 15 residues. The CDR3, as DNA: TGTGCCTGGAGTGCCCCAGGGCTAGGCCGGGAGACCCAGTACTTC. The encoded protein is CAWSAPGLGRETQYF.

J is TRBJ1-4 and V is TRBV18; 9 positions match TRBD1. CDR3 size: 17 residues. CDR1 KGHSH and CDR2 LQKENI come from the germline V gene. Trimming took 6 bases from V and 1 from J; bases not matched to a gene: 9. CDR3 coding DNA: TGTGCCAGCTCGCCCGGACAGGGGAGGGTAACTAATGAAAAACTGTTTTTT. This sequence encodes CASSPGQGRVTNEKLFF. Supplemented by reference TRBV18 and TRBJ1-4, the full variable domain reads NAGVMQNPRHLVRRRGQEARLRCSPMKGHSHVYWYRQLPEEGLKFMVYLQKENIIDESGMPKERFSAEFPKEGPSILRIQQVVRGDSAAYFCASSPGQGRVTNEKLFFGSGTQLSVL.

The DNA for the CDR3 is TGTGCCAGCAGCCCGGGACAGGTTAAACTCGGTGAGCAGTTCTTC. This gives the protein CASSPGQVKLGEQFF. This chain joins TRBV11-3 and TRBJ2-1, with TRBD1 matching over 8 bases. The CDR3 extends over 15 amino acids. Germline CDR1 and CDR2: SGHNT and YENEEA. J gave up 9 bases and V 5 bases, and 12 bases lay outside the gene matches.

This clone was seen more than once but under ten times. The chain uses TRBV28 and TRBJ2-7, with D hard to call. Trimming removed 2 bases from V and 8 bases from J, with 7 bases in between. Germline assignment: CDR1 MDHEN and CDR2 SYDVKM. The CDR3 contains 11 residues. The CDR3 DNA is TGTGCCAGCAGTTTACCCCCCAAGCAGTACTTC. It encodes CASSLPPKQYF.

The V call is TRBV29-1, the J call TRBJ1-2; D not certain. The V gene lost 4 bases and the J gene lost 5 bases, with 11 bases spanning the gap. The CDR3 is made up of 12 amino acids. Germline V gene lookup returns CDR1 SQVTM and CDR2 ANQGSEA. DNA of the CDR3: TGCAGCGTTGTCCCTGGCGGGTATGGCTACACCTTC. This translates into CSVVPGGYGYTF.

In its sample, this clone was seen a few times. The same CDR3 is also encoded by other DNA sequences in this sample. The chain recombines TRBV6-2 or TRBV6-3 with TRBJ1-1; D is possibly TRBD1 (5 bases). V dropped 5 bases and J dropped 5 bases, with 6 bases sitting between them. The germline V gene encodes CDR1 MNHEY and CDR2 SVGEGT. This CDR3 has 11 residues. CDR3 bases: TGTGCCAGCAGTCCAGGGACTGAAGCTTTCTTT. This encodes CASSPGTEAFF.

This rearrangement joins TRBV4-3 to TRBJ2-2, with 10 bases identical to TRBD1. The germline gives CDR1 LGHNA, CDR2 YSLEER. The CDR3 is 16 amino acids. Losses at the gene ends were 1 base for V and 1 base for J; bases not matched to a gene: 0. CDR3 nucleotides: TGCGCCAGCAGCCAAGGGACAGGGGGGAACACCGGGGAGCTGTTTTTT. Residues: CASSQGTGGNTGELFF.

The chain couples TRBV4-3 to TRBJ2-3; TRBD2 matches at 7 bases. The CDR3 is 17 residues long. J lost 2 bases, V lost 0 bases, and 8 bases had no gene match. In germline, CDR1 is LGHNA, CDR2 YSLEER. The CDR3: CASSQDLASGPTDTQYF. In DNA, the CDR3 is TGCGCCAGCAGCCAAGATTTGGCTAGCGGACCCACAGATACGCAGTATTTT.

The chain joins TRBV2 to TRBJ1-3; D uncertain. V was clipped by 6 bases and J by 2 bases, with 11 bases between them. The CDR3 is 14 residues long. Per germline, CDR1 SNHLY and CDR2 FYNNEI. The CDR3 loop reads CASSPGNTGNTIYF. CDR3 in DNA: TGTGCCAGCAGCCCCGGTAATACTGGAAACACCATATATTTT.

CDR3 nucleotides: TGTGCCAGCAGCGTCCCGGGTGGAAACACCATATATTTT. Translation gives CASSVPGGNTIYF. This chain links TRBV9 with TRBJ1-3; D is uncertain. The CDR3 totals 13 residues. Germline-derived CDR1 and CDR2 are SGDLS and YYNGEE. Trimming cost V 2 bases and J 3 bases, with 6 bases left between them.

This clone has only a few counts. This sequence joins TRBV6-2 or TRBV6-3 and TRBJ1-5, with TRBD1 as a possible D gene (5 bases). CDR3 length equals 15 residues. The V gene's germline CDR1 is MNHEY and CDR2 SVGEGT. Trimming stripped 5 bases from V and 8 bases from J, with 19 bases between. The CDR3 sequence is CASSDSGETLKPQHF. The DNA of the CDR3 is TGTGCCAGCAGTGATTCGGGGGAAACGTTGAAGCCCCAGCATTTT.

Note on this clone: The junction and the germline gene differ at one end; a read error may be behind it. V and J are TRBV13 and TRBJ1-1, with a possible D match to TRBD1 (5 bases). The germline V gene encodes CDR1 PRHDT and CDR2 FYEKMQ (reference sequence). The CDR3 is 14 residues long. The CDR3 loop is CASSLGQRNTEAFF. The CDR3 DNA reads TGTGCCAGCAGCCTAGGACAACGGAACACTGAAGCTTTCTTT.

V and J are TRBV5-3 and TRBJ2-4, with D possibly matching TRBD1 (5 bases). TRBV5-3 is an ORF, and what it does is uncertain. Deletions cut 0 bases from V and 5 bases from J, with 6 bases between. The length of the CDR3 is 13 residues. DNA of the CDR3: TGTGCCAGAAGCTTGGGCAGGGAAAACATTCAGTACTTC. Encoded protein: CARSLGRENIQYF.

This chain uses TRBV18 with TRBJ2-4, with D possibly matching TRBD2 (5 bases). The CDR3 spans 13 residues. Germline-derived CDR1 and CDR2 are KGHSH and LQKENI. V was shortened by 2 bases and J by 5 bases, with 7 bases between the two germline ends. The CDR3 is CASSPGRENIQYF. The DNA of the CDR3 is TGTGCCAGCTCACCAGGGCGGGAAAACATTCAGTACTTC.

The chain has TRBV30 and TRBJ1-4; 7 bases fit TRBD1. CDR3 length: 13 residues. With V trimmed by 4 bases and J by 5 bases, 4 bases remained unmatched. Germline CDR1 GTSNPN, CDR2 SVGIG (reference sequence). Here the CDR3 DNA reads TGTGCCTGGACTACAGGGGTAAATGAAAAACTGTTTTTT. Amino acid sequence: CAWTTGVNEKLFF. Combining the CDR3 with reference TRBV30 and TRBJ1-4 gives the whole variable domain SQTIHQWPATLVQPVGSPLSLECTVEGTSNPNLYWYRQAAGRGLQLLFYSVGIGQISSEVPQNLSASRPQDRQFILSSKKLLLSDSGFYLCAWTTGVNEKLFFGSGTQLSVL.

V usage is TRBV5-1 and J usage is TRBJ2-1, with D perhaps TRBD1 (6 bases). Looked up from germline, CDR1 is SGHRS and CDR2 is YFSETQ. The CDR3 totals 20 residues. Trimming left V 0 bases short and J 5 bases short, with 27 bases between. CDR3 loop: CASSLVVAGARFGNDNEQFF. The DNA for the CDR3 is TGCGCCAGCAGCTTGGTGGTAGCAGGGGCCCGCTTTGGGAATGACAATGAGCAGTTCTTC.

The table lists this clone with a few counts. The chain carries TRBV27 and TRBJ2-5; 9 nucleotides agree with TRBD2. There are 15 residues in the CDR3. The germline V gene encodes CDR1 MNHEY and CDR2 SMNVEV (reference sequence). V was pared by 8 bases and J by 5 bases, with 12 bases of the junction left unmatched. The CDR3 is CASGSGSGRGETQYF. CDR3 in DNA: TGTGCCAGCGGGTCGGGTAGCGGGAGAGGGGAGACCCAGTACTTC.

The rearrangement uses TRBV7-9 and TRBJ1-4; 11 bases are a match to TRBD1. V trimming: 4 bases; J trimming: 3 bases; junction bases outside the gene matches: 4. CDR1 and CDR2 from the germline V gene are SEHNR and FQNEAQ (reference sequence). The CDR3 spans 16 residues. The CDR3 DNA reads TGTGCCAGCAGCTACGGGACAGGGGGACCTAATGAAAAACTGTTTTTT. Translation: CASSYGTGGPNEKLFF.

The CDR3 spells CASSLRPPRDSNTGELFF. In DNA, the CDR3 is TGCGCCAGCAGCTTGCGTCCTCCCCGGGACTCCAACACCGGGGAGCTGTTTTTT. V usage is TRBV5-1 and J usage is TRBJ2-2; maybe TRBD2 (6 bases). CDR1 and CDR2 from the germline V gene are SGHRS and YFSETQ. The CDR3 extends over 18 amino acids. The V end lost 1 base, the J end lost 2 bases, and 18 bases lay between the germline ends. Looking up the rest from reference TRBV5-1 and TRBJ2-2 gives the full variable domain: KAGVTQTPRYLIKTRGQQVTLSCSPISGHRSVSWYQQTPGQGLQFLFEYFSETQRNKGNFPGRFSGRQFSNSRSEMNVSTLELGDSALYLCASSLRPPRDSNTGELFFGEGSRLTVL.

The rearrangement uses TRBV28 and TRBJ2-1; D might be TRBD2 (6 bases). Germline values: CDR1 MDHEN, CDR2 SYDVKM. V gave up 10 bases and J gave up 6 bases, with 16 bases separating them. The length of the CDR3 is 13 residues. For the CDR3, the DNA is TGTGCCATCCACTCGATCGGGGGCAATGAGCAGTTCTTC. Translation: CAIHSIGGNEQFF.

The J gene is TRBJ2-1, the V gene TRBV27; 11 bases line up with TRBD1. CDR3 length: 17 residues. Per germline, CDR1 MNHEY and CDR2 SMNVEV (reference sequence). Trimming removed 3 bases from V and 0 bases from J; junction bases left unmatched: 4. CDR3 bases: TGTGCCAGCAGTTTTATCGGGACAGGGGGCTCCTACAATGAGCAGTTCTTC. Encoded protein: CASSFIGTGGSYNEQFF.

The chain combines TRBV6-5 with TRBJ1-2; no clear D gene. Trimming took 2 bases from V and 4 from J, leaving 8 bases between them. The CDR3 is 13 amino acids. Germline values: CDR1 MNHEY, CDR2 SVGAGI. As DNA, the CDR3 is TGTGCCAGCAGTTACCTAGGGAGCTATGGCTACACCTTC. Its protein product is CASSYLGSYGYTF.

The gene calls are TRBV5-1 and TRBJ1-2; 9 positions agree with TRBD1. The germline gives CDR1 SGHRS, CDR2 YFSETQ. CDR3 length: 16 residues. Trimming cost V 3 bases and J 7 bases; bases outside gene matches: 13. This CDR3 reads CASSSRDRAFDRGYTF. The CDR3 region has the DNA TGCGCCAGCAGCTCCCGGGACAGGGCCTTTGATCGTGGCTACACCTTC. Filled out from reference TRBV5-1 and TRBJ1-2, the complete variable domain reads KAGVTQTPRYLIKTRGQQVTLSCSPISGHRSVSWYQQTPGQGLQFLFEYFSETQRNKGNFPGRFSGRQFSNSRSEMNVSTLELGDSALYLCASSSRDRAFDRGYTFGSGTRLTVV.

J is TRBJ1-1 and V is TRBV11-2; no definite D call. Per the germline V gene, CDR1 is SGHAT and CDR2 is FQNNGV. V shed 3 bases and J shed 1 base, with 9 bases lying between them. This CDR3 has 14 amino acids. In DNA, the CDR3 is TGTGCCAGCAGCTTTGACAACCCGAACACTGAAGCTTTCTTT. It codes for CASSFDNPNTEAFF. Filled out from reference TRBV11-2 and TRBJ1-1, the complete variable domain reads EAGVAQSPRYKIIEKRQSVAFWCNPISGHATLYWYQQILGQGPKLLIQFQNNGVVDDSQLPKDRFSAERLKGVDSTLKIQPAKLEDSAVYLCASSFDNPNTEAFFGQGTRLTVV.

The chain links TRBV28 to TRBJ2-5, with D possibly TRBD2 on 5 matching bases. CDR3 length: 19 residues. Germline CDR1 and CDR2: MDHEN and SYDVKM. With 6 bases removed from V and 2 bases from J, the gap between germline ends came to 28 bases. CDR3 DNA sequence: TGTGCCAGCAGCATAGACGCGGAGGTCAGGAGGTCTAAACAAGAGACCCAGTACTTC. This gives the protein CASSIDAEVRRSKQETQYF.